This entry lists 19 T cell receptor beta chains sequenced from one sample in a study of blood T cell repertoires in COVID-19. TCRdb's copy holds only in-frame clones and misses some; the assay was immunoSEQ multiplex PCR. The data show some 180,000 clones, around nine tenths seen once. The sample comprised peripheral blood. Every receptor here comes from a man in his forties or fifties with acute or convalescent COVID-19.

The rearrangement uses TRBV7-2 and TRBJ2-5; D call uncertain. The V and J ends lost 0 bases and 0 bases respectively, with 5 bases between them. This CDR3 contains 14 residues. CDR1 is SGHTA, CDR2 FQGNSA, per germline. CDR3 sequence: CASSLAFHQETQYF. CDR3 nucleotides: TGTGCCAGCAGCTTAGCCTTCCACCAAGAGACCCAGTACTTC.

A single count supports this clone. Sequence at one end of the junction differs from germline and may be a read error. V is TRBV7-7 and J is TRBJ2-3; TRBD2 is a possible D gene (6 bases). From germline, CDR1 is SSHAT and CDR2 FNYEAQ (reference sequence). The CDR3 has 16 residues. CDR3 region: CASSPGGSGNTDTQYF. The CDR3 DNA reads TGTGCTAGCAGCCCAGGTGGTAGCGGAAACACAGATACGCAGTATTTT.

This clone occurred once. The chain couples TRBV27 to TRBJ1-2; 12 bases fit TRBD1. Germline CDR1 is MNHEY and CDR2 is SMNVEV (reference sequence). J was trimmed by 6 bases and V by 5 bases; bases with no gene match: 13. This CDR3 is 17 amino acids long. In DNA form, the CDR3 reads TGTGCCAGCAGTACAGAAAGGGACAGGGGGCGCTTAGATGGCTACACCTTC. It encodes CASSTERDRGRLDGYTF.

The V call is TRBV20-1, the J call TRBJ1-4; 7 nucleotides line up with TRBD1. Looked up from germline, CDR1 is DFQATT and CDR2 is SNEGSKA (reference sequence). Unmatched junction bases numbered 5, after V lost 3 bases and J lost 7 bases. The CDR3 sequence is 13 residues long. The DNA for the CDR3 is TGCAGTGCTAGTAGGACAGGAGGTGAAAAACTGTTTTTT. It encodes CSASRTGGEKLFF.

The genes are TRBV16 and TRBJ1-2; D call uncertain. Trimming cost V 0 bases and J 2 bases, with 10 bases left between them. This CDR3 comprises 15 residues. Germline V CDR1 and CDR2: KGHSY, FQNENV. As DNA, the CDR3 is TGTGCCAGCAGCCAATCCAGGCAAGGAAACTATGGCTACACCTTC. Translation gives CASSQSRQGNYGYTF.

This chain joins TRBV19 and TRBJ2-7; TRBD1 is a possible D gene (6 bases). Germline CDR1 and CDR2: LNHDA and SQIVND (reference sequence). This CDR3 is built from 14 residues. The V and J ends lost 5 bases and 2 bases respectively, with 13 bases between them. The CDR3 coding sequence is TGTGCCAGTAGTTTCCGAGGGGGAGCCTACGAGCAGTACTTC. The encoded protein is CASSFRGGAYEQYF. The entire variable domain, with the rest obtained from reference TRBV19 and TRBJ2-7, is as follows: DGGITQSPKYLFRKEGQNVTLSCEQNLNHDAMYWYRQDPGQGLRLIYYSQIVNDFQKGDIAEGYSVSREKKESFPLTVTSAQKNPTAFYLCASSFRGGAYEQYFGPGTRLTVT.

CDR3 sequence (DNA): TGTGCCAGCAGTCCGACAGGGGCGGGAAATTCACCCCTCCACTTT. Residues: CASSPTGAGNSPLHF. The chain combines TRBV28 with TRBJ1-6; 8 bases match TRBD1. The CDR3 runs 15 residues. The germline V gene has CDR1 MDHEN and CDR2 SYDVKM. V trimming: 5 bases; J trimming: 7 bases; junction bases outside the gene matches: 7.

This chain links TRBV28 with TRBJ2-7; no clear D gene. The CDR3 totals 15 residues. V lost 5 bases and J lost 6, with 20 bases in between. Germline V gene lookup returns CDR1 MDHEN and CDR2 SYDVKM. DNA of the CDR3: TGTGCCAGCAGTACCGAACAGCCGTCTCTGTCCGAGCAGTACTTC. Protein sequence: CASSTEQPSLSEQYF.

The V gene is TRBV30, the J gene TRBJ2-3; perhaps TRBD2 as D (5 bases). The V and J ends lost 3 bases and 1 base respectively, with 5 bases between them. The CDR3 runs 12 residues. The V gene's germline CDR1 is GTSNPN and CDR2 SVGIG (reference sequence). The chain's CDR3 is CAWSGGTDTQYF. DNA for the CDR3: TGTGCCTGGAGCGGGGGCACAGATACGCAGTATTTT.

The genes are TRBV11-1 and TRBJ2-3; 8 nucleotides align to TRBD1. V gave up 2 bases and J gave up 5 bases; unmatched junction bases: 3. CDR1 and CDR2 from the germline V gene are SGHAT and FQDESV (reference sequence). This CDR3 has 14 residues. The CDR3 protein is CASSLNDRGDTQYF. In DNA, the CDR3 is TGTGCCAGCAGCTTAAACGACAGGGGAGATACGCAGTATTTT. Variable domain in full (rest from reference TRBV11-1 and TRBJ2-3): EAEVAQSPRYKITEKSQAVAFWCDPISGHATLYWYRQILGQGPELLVQFQDESVVDDSQLPKDRFSAERLKGVDSTLKIQPAELGDSAMYLCASSLNDRGDTQYFGPGTRLTVL.

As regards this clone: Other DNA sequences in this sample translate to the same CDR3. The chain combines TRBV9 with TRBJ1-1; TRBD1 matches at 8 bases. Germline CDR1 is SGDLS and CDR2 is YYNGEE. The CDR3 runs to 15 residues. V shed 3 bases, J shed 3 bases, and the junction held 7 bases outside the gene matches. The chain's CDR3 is CASSAKDREDTEAFF. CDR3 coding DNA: TGTGCCAGCAGCGCAAAGGACAGGGAGGACACTGAAGCTTTCTTT.

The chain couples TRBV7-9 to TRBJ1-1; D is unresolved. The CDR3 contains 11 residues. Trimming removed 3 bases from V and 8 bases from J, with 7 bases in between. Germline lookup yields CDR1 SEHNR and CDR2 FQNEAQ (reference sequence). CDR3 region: CASSFTSEAFF. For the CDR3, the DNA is TGTGCCAGCAGCTTTACGAGCGAAGCTTTCTTT.

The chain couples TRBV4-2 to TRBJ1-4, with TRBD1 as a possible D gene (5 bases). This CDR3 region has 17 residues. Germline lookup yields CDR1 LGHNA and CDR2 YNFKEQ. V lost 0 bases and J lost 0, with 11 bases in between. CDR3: CASSQDPRTTTNEKLFF. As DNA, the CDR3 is TGTGCCAGCAGCCAAGATCCCAGGACAACAACTAATGAAAAACTGTTTTTT.

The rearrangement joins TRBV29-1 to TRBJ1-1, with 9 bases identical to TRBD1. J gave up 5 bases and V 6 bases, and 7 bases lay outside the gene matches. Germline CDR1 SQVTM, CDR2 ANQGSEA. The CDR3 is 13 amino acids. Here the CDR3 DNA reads TGCAGCGTACAACAGGGGGCGAGGACTGAAGCTTTCTTT. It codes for CSVQQGARTEAFF. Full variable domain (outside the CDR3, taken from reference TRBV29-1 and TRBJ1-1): SAVISQKPSRDICQRGTSLTIQCQVDSQVTMMFWYRQQPGQSLTLIATANQGSEATYESGFVIDKFPISRPNLTFSTLTVSNMSPEDSSIYLCSVQQGARTEAFFGQGTRLTVV.

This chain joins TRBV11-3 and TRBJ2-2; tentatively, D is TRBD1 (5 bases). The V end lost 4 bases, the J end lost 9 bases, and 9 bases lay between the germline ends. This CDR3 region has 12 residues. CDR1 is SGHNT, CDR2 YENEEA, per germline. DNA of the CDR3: TGTGCCAGCAGCTCTGGGGCCCGGGAGCTGTTTTTT. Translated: CASSSGARELFF.

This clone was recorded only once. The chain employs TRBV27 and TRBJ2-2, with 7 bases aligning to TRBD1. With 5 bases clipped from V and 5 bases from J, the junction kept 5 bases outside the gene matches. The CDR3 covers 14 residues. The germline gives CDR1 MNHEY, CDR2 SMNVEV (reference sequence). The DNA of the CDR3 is TGTGCCAGCAGTGGGTACAGGGGTACCGGGGAGCTGTTTTTT. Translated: CASSGYRGTGELFF.

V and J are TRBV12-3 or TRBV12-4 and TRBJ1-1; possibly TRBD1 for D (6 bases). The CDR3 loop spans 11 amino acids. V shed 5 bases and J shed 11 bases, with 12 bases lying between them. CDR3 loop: CASSGGRGAFF. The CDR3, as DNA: TGTGCCAGCAGTGGGGGAAGGGGGGCTTTCTTT.

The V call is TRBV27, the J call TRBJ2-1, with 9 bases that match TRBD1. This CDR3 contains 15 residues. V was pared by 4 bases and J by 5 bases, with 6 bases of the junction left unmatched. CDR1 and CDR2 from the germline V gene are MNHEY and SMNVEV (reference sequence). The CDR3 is CASSWGTGSNNEQFF. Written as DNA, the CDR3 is TGTGCCAGCAGTTGGGGGACAGGGTCAAACAATGAGCAGTTCTTC.

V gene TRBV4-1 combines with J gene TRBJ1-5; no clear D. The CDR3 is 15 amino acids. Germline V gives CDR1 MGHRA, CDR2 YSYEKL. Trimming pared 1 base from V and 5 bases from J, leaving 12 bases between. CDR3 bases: TGCGCCAGCAGCCAAGGAGACGGCAGCGATCAGCCCCAGCATTTT. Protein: CASSQGDGSDQPQHF.